The 29 T cell receptor beta chains in this list originate from one sample, sequenced in a study of blood T cell repertoires in COVID-19. Measured with immunoSEQ multiplex PCR; TCRdb has only the in-frame clones, and not every one. The sample records some 100,000 clones, roughly 76% being singletons. Material: peripheral blood. These receptors came from a human donor in a cohort sampled during active COVID-19.

The rearrangement links TRBV27 to TRBJ1-6; no definite D call. V lost 4 bases, J lost 8 bases, and 12 bases lay in between. The length of the CDR3 is 14 residues. Germline assignment: CDR1 MNHEY and CDR2 SMNVEV (reference sequence). The CDR3 sequence is CASSSRDNHSPLHF. CDR3 sequence (DNA): TGTGCCAGCAGTTCCCGGGATAACCATTCACCCCTCCACTTT.

This clone was detected only a few times. The chain has TRBV18 and TRBJ2-1; D is ambiguous. CDR3 length equals 15 residues. With 5 bases removed from V and 2 bases from J, the gap between germline ends came to 13 bases. CDR1 and CDR2 (germline): KGHSH, LQKENI. CDR3 in DNA: TGTGCCAGCTCATCTTCATCGAGGCCCTACAATGAGCAGTTCTTC. Its protein is CASSSSSRPYNEQFF.

The chain recombines TRBV5-5 with TRBJ1-4; 9 bases match TRBD1. J lost 4 bases, V lost 1 base, and 2 bases had no gene match. Germline-derived CDR1 and CDR2 are SGHKS and YYEKEE (reference sequence). The CDR3 extends over 15 amino acids. The CDR3 sequence is CASSLRQGDNEKLFF. In DNA, the CDR3 is TGTGCCAGCAGCTTGAGACAGGGGGATAATGAAAAACTGTTTTTT. The full variable domain, rest sourced from reference TRBV5-5 and TRBJ1-4, is DAGVTQSPTHLIKTRGQQVTLRCSPISGHKSVSWYQQVLGQGPQFIFQYYEKEERGRGNFPDRFSARQFPNYSSELNVNALLLGDSALYLCASSLRQGDNEKLFFGSGTQLSVL.

The chain carries TRBV9 and TRBJ2-1; no clear D gene. Germline CDR1 SGDLS, CDR2 YYNGEE. With 0 bases removed from V and 1 base from J, the gap between germline ends came to 8 bases. The CDR3 is 15 amino acids. The CDR3 protein is CASSVEAQSYNEQFF. In DNA, the CDR3 is TGTGCCAGCAGCGTAGAAGCGCAATCCTACAATGAGCAGTTCTTC.

The V call is TRBV18, the J call TRBJ2-7, with a possible D match to TRBD1 (5 bases). Trimming removed 3 bases from V and 1 base from J, with 13 bases in between. Per germline, CDR1 KGHSH and CDR2 LQKENI. CDR3 length: 15 residues. The CDR3 is CASSPSSGWSYEQYF. CDR3 DNA sequence: TGTGCCAGCTCACCCTCCTCAGGGTGGTCCTACGAGCAGTACTTC.

The V call is TRBV30, the J call TRBJ1-4; D is undetermined. CDR1 and CDR2 (germline): GTSNPN, SVGIG (reference sequence). The CDR3 spans 13 residues. V was pared by 2 bases and J by 15 bases, with 19 bases between. DNA for the CDR3: TGTGCCTGGAGTAAGGAGATAATGAAAACGGTGTTTTTT. It translates to CAWSKEIMKTVFF.

The V and J genes are TRBV28 and TRBJ2-1; 16 bases fit TRBD2. The CDR3 spans 19 residues. Germline-derived CDR1 and CDR2 are MDHEN and SYDVKM. With 5 bases clipped from V and 1 base from J, the junction kept 8 bases outside the gene matches. The CDR3 DNA sequence: TGTGCCAGCAGTACCGGGACTAGCGGGAGGGCCACGTCCTACAATGAGCAGTTCTTC. It specifies CASSTGTSGRATSYNEQFF.

The chain couples TRBV10-2 to TRBJ1-3, with D perhaps TRBD1 (5 bases). Germline values: CDR1 WSHSY, CDR2 SAAADI. Trimming shortened V by 9 bases and J by 0 bases, and 12 bases separated the two germline ends. The CDR3 length is 14 residues. CDR3 bases: TGCGCCAGTACAGGTGGGGCCTCTGGAAACACCATATATTTT. This gives the protein CASTGGASGNTIYF.

The chain couples TRBV6-5 to TRBJ1-1; a possible D gene is TRBD1 (6 bases). The length of the CDR3 is 12 residues. Trimming pared 8 bases from V and 10 bases from J, leaving 17 bases between. Germline CDR1 and CDR2: MNHEY and SVGAGI. The CDR3 sequence: CASGQSQVGAFF. The CDR3, as DNA: TGTGCCAGCGGACAGTCTCAAGTAGGAGCTTTCTTT.

This chain connects TRBV30 to TRBJ1-1; maybe TRBD1 (5 bases). V lost 1 base and J 3 bases, leaving 9 bases between the germline ends. The CDR3 is 13 amino acids. Germline-derived CDR1 and CDR2 are GTSNPN and SVGIG (reference sequence). CDR3 nucleotide sequence: TGTGCCTGGAGTGCGGGGGTTGACACTGAAGCTTTCTTT. This translates into CAWSAGVDTEAFF.

Only one count was recorded for this clone. CDR3 nucleotides: TGTGCCAGCAGCAAAAGCGGGGGCGGGTTAAACGAGCAGTACTTC. Residues: CASSKSGGGLNEQYF. The V and J genes are TRBV9 and TRBJ2-7; 8 bases fit TRBD2. The V gene end was trimmed by 4 bases and the J gene end by 5 bases; junction bases not matched to a gene: 11. Germline CDR1 and CDR2: SGDLS and YYNGEE. This CDR3 has 15 residues.

Only a few counts were recorded for this clone. The chain recombines TRBV30 with TRBJ1-6; TRBD1 matches at 9 bases. The ends lost 6 bases at V and 8 bases at J; junction bases unmatched: 8. This CDR3 is 14 amino acids long. Germline assignment: CDR1 GTSNPN and CDR2 SVGIG (reference sequence). The CDR3 DNA reads as TGTGCCTGTGCCCGGGACAGGGCGTATTCACCCCTCCACTTT. It specifies CACARDRAYSPLHF.

This clone came up once. The chain combines TRBV19 with TRBJ1-5; no clear D. Trimming left V 8 bases short and J 7 bases short, with 15 bases between. The V gene's germline CDR1 is LNHDA and CDR2 SQIVND (reference sequence). The CDR3 runs to 13 residues. In DNA, the CDR3 is TGTGCCAGTTCGGGCCAGCGAGGGCAGCCCCAGCATTTT. Its protein product is CASSGQRGQPQHF.

This rearrangement joins TRBV30 to TRBJ2-3, with D possibly matching TRBD1 (5 bases). V dropped 5 bases and J dropped 2 bases, with 17 bases sitting between them. This CDR3 spans 15 amino acids. The germline gives CDR1 GTSNPN, CDR2 SVGIG (reference sequence). The CDR3 protein is CAWSGRVENTDTQYF. The CDR3 DNA sequence: TGTGCCTGGTCCGGCAGGGTTGAGAACACAGATACGCAGTATTTT.

The chain is built from TRBV19 and TRBJ1-5, with a tentative D call TRBD1 (5 bases). V lost 3 bases and J 3 bases, leaving 18 bases between the germline ends. Germline V gene sequence: CDR1 LNHDA, CDR2 SQIVND (reference sequence). The CDR3 length is 17 residues. CDR3 DNA: TGTGCCAGTAGTATTGGGAAAGCCAAGGGGTTCAATCAGCCCCAGCATTTT. Amino acid sequence: CASSIGKAKGFNQPQHF.

This chain uses TRBV5-6 with TRBJ2-7; tentative D call: TRBD1 (6 bases). This CDR3 comprises 14 residues. V was clipped by 5 bases and J by 5 bases, with 17 bases between them. From germline, CDR1 is SGHDT and CDR2 YYEEEE. The CDR3 DNA is TGTGCCAGCAGTGAAACCGGGACATATAACGAGCAGTACTTC. As protein: CASSETGTYNEQYF.

The gene calls are TRBV11-3 and TRBJ1-1; D uncertain. The CDR3 is made up of 14 amino acids. Germline CDR1 SGHNT, CDR2 YENEEA. Trimming left V 5 bases short and J 0 bases short, with 10 bases between. The CDR3 here is CASSRRSVNTEAFF. DNA of the CDR3: TGTGCCAGCAGCCGTCGTTCAGTGAACACTGAAGCTTTCTTT.

This rearrangement joins TRBV5-5 to TRBJ2-2; TRBD2 matches 8 bases. Germline loops: CDR1 SGHKS, CDR2 YYEKEE (reference sequence). The CDR3 loop spans 18 amino acids. Trimming removed 2 bases from V and 2 bases from J; junction bases left unmatched: 11. CDR3 sequence reads: CASSLDPGLGKNTGELFF. CDR3 DNA sequence: TGTGCCAGCAGCTTAGATCCGGGACTAGGTAAAAACACCGGGGAGCTGTTTTTT.

The chain joins TRBV7-2 to TRBJ2-7; the match to TRBD1 covers 11 bases. With V trimmed by 1 base and J by 4 bases, 12 bases remained unmatched. CDR3 length equals 18 residues. From germline, CDR1 is SGHTA and CDR2 FQGNSA. The CDR3 DNA is TGTGCCAGCAGCTTAGGCTTGGGGCGAGGACAGGGGGCTTACGAGCAGTACTTC. It codes for CASSLGLGRGQGAYEQYF.

This rearrangement joins TRBV7-9 to TRBJ2-2; D is possibly TRBD2 (6 bases). In germline, CDR1 is SEHNR, CDR2 FQNEAQ (reference sequence). V was clipped by 3 bases and J by 0 bases, with 20 bases between them. This CDR3 is built from 19 residues. Written as DNA, the CDR3 is TGTGCCAGCAGCTTGGGGTGGCAACTGCGGGAAACGAACACCGGGGAGCTGTTTTTT. It codes for CASSLGWQLRETNTGELFF.

This clone has just one count. The chain carries TRBV7-2 and TRBJ1-3; no clear D gene. This CDR3 is 15 amino acids long. V was shortened by 3 bases and J by 0 bases, with 9 bases between the two germline ends. The germline V gene encodes CDR1 SGHTA and CDR2 FQGNSA. In DNA, the CDR3 is TGTGCCAGCAGCTTCGACGGGAGCTCTGGAAACACCATATATTTT. This encodes CASSFDGSSGNTIYF.

V is TRBV5-1 and J is TRBJ1-2, with 7 bases identical to TRBD1. The CDR3 is 16 residues long. Unmatched junction bases numbered 10, after V lost 5 bases and J lost 0 bases. Germline CDR1 SGHRS, CDR2 YFSETQ. CDR3 amino acids: CASSKTGQTSNYGYTF. CDR3 nucleotides: TGCGCCAGCAGTAAAACGGGACAGACATCTAACTATGGCTACACCTTC.

The chain carries TRBV5-1 and TRBJ2-1; weak D call: TRBD2 (6 bases). With 0 bases removed from V and 0 bases from J, the gap between germline ends came to 7 bases. Germline V gene lookup returns CDR1 SGHRS and CDR2 YFSETQ. This CDR3 is built from 15 residues. CDR3 DNA: TGCGCCAGCAGCTTGGGTAGCGGCTCCTACAATGAGCAGTTCTTC. Its translation is CASSLGSGSYNEQFF.

The rearrangement joins TRBV7-8 to TRBJ1-1; no reliable D call. The CDR3 length is 15 residues. The V gene lost 2 bases and the J gene lost 2 bases, with 12 bases spanning the gap. Germline CDR1 reads SGHVS; CDR2 reads FQNEAQ. The CDR3: CASSLSGRFNTEAFF. CDR3 DNA: TGTGCCAGCAGCTTATCTGGGCGATTTAACACTGAAGCTTTCTTT.

The chain uses TRBV24-1 and TRBJ2-3; weak D call: TRBD2 (5 bases). Looked up from germline, CDR1 is KGHDR and CDR2 is SFDVKD. The CDR3 is 14 residues long. V was trimmed by 2 bases and J by 1 base, leaving 6 bases between them. Here the CDR3 reads CATSDWGGTDTQYF. CDR3 coding DNA: TGTGCCACCAGTGATTGGGGAGGCACAGATACGCAGTATTTT.

In its sample, this clone was seen once. V and J are TRBV29-1 and TRBJ2-7; TRBD1 agrees at 9 bases. Germline CDR1 and CDR2: SQVTM and ANQGSEA. V was clipped by 4 bases and J by 2 bases; unmatched bases: 3. This CDR3 contains 13 residues. The CDR3 region is CSVGDRVTYEQYF. The CDR3 bases are TGCAGCGTTGGGGACAGGGTGACCTACGAGCAGTACTTC.

The chain joins TRBV10-3 to TRBJ1-1; 10 bases map to TRBD1. The CDR3 spans 15 residues. After removal of 6 bases from V and 10 bases from J, the junction contained 14 bases not matched to a gene. Germline CDR1 reads ENHRY; CDR2 reads SYGVKD. The CDR3 protein is CAISPGTGAIMLAFF. The CDR3 DNA is TGTGCCATCAGCCCAGGGACAGGGGCTATAATGTTAGCTTTCTTT.

V and J are TRBV11-2 and TRBJ1-3; D not resolved. CDR1 and CDR2 (germline): SGHAT, FQNNGV. The CDR3 consists of 13 residues. V was pared by 0 bases and J by 4 bases, with 4 bases between. The CDR3 loop is CASSLDRGNTIYF. CDR3 DNA: TGTGCCAGCAGCTTAGATCGGGGAAACACCATATATTTT.

This chain links TRBV5-4 with TRBJ2-7; weak D call: TRBD2 (6 bases). Trimming took 4 bases from V and 1 from J, leaving 15 bases between them. The CDR3 length is 15 residues. The V gene's germline CDR1 is SGHNT and CDR2 YYREEE (reference sequence). In DNA form, the CDR3 reads TGTGCCAGCAGCCGGAATGGACGGGGGTCCTACGAGCAGTACTTC. This codes for CASSRNGRGSYEQYF. The variable domain in full, with the rest retrieved from reference TRBV5-4 and TRBJ2-7, is ETGVTQSPTHLIKTRGQQVTLRCSSQSGHNTVSWYQQALGQGPQFIFQYYREEENGRGNFPPRFSGLQFPNYSSELNVNALELDDSALYLCASSRNGRGSYEQYFGPGTRLTVT.